The rows below give T cell receptor beta chains drawn from one sample of a study of blood T cell repertoires in COVID-19. Sequenced by immunoSEQ multiplex PCR; TCRdb stores in-frame clones only, minus some. The sample lists about 230,000 clones; around 80% were seen once. Sequenced sample: peripheral blood. The receptors shown here come from a woman aged 40 to 55 who had recovered from COVID-19. The CDR3 runs from the conserved cysteine through the conserved F or W. The order of the fields is J gene, V gene, CDR3 protein.

J gene: TRBJ1-1; V gene: TRBV4-3; CDR3 protein: CASSQETFNTEAFF
J gene: TRBJ1-2; V gene: TRBV5-1; CDR3 protein: CASSPSGQNYGYTF
J gene: TRBJ2-1; V gene: TRBV7-9; CDR3 protein: CASSFRGGEQKYNEQFF
J gene: TRBJ2-3; V gene: TRBV2; CDR3 protein: CASRDNTDTQYF
J gene: TRBJ1-4; V gene: TRBV9; CDR3 protein: CASSPGTGQGEKLFF
J gene: TRBJ1-2; V gene: TRBV7-2; CDR3 protein: CASSTGTGVHGYTF
J gene: TRBJ2-1; V gene: TRBV18; CDR3 protein: CASSPSFTGQAGFF
J gene: TRBJ2-3; V gene: TRBV2; CDR3 protein: CASSEDITDTQYF
J gene: TRBJ1-1; V gene: TRBV11-3; CDR3 protein: CASSQRVGNTEAFF
J gene: TRBJ2-5; V gene: TRBV7-2; CDR3 protein: CASSPDNQETQYF
J gene: TRBJ2-7; V gene: TRBV2; CDR3 protein: CASSRLQGSYEQYF
J gene: TRBJ1-5; V gene: TRBV10-3; CDR3 protein: CAISQQGNQPQHF
J gene: TRBJ2-2; V gene: TRBV7-8; CDR3 protein: CASIPGQGNYGELFF
J gene: TRBJ1-5; V gene: TRBV18; CDR3 protein: CASSPGDSRTGAQHF
J gene: TRBJ1-4; V gene: TRBV28; CDR3 protein: CASSRDRVLAEKLFF
J gene: TRBJ1-5; V gene: TRBV19; CDR3 protein: CASSRGEGPKGPQHF
J gene: TRBJ2-3; V gene: TRBV3-1/TRBV3-2; CDR3 protein: CASSLHRVDTADTQYF
J gene: TRBJ1-1; V gene: TRBV18; CDR3 protein: CASSPLTVFMNTEAFF
J gene: TRBJ2-5; V gene: TRBV7-2; CDR3 protein: CASSPQRGGGETQYF
J gene: TRBJ2-1; V gene: TRBV6-5; CDR3 protein: CASSYQTRSSYNEQFF
J gene: TRBJ1-1; V gene: TRBV5-6; CDR3 protein: CASSGAGTGGSIDTEAFF
J gene: TRBJ1-5; V gene: TRBV2; CDR3 protein: CASSAQGASNQPQHF
J gene: TRBJ2-5; V gene: TRBV7-3; CDR3 protein: CASSLTGQWQETQYF
J gene: TRBJ2-3; V gene: TRBV10-3; CDR3 protein: CAISEAFADTQYF
J gene: TRBJ2-3; V gene: TRBV18; CDR3 protein: CASSPGTSGVSDTQYF
J gene: TRBJ2-3; V gene: TRBV27; CDR3 protein: CASSSGGHTQYF
J gene: TRBJ2-3; V gene: TRBV5-4; CDR3 protein: CASSSAALAGGGDTQYF
J gene: TRBJ1-5; V gene: TRBV28; CDR3 protein: CASSHNRGGSGNQPQHF
J gene: TRBJ2-7; V gene: TRBV6-5; CDR3 protein: CASSRGLIYEQYF
J gene: TRBJ2-5; V gene: TRBV6-5; CDR3 protein: CASSYSLARAETQYF
J gene: TRBJ1-5; V gene: TRBV2; CDR3 protein: CASSDRPRGNQPQHF
J gene: TRBJ1-1; V gene: TRBV6-1; CDR3 protein: CASSETGSVTEAFF
J gene: TRBJ1-2; V gene: TRBV9; CDR3 protein: CASSGQGAIYGYTF
J gene: TRBJ2-7; V gene: TRBV7-2; CDR3 protein: CASSSSTGGGVNSWQYF
J gene: TRBJ1-5; V gene: TRBV5-5; CDR3 protein: CASSFEGVAQHF
J gene: TRBJ1-2; V gene: TRBV4-1; CDR3 protein: CASSQEQDTLYGYTF
J gene: TRBJ2-3; V gene: TRBV15; CDR3 protein: CATSRDPGTDTQYF
J gene: TRBJ2-5; V gene: TRBV5-1; CDR3 protein: CASSLGQGAVQETQYF
J gene: TRBJ1-3; V gene: TRBV30; CDR3 protein: CAWRVPGSRTGNTIYF
J gene: TRBJ1-1; V gene: TRBV9; CDR3 protein: CASSLDVGVRGGIEAFF
J gene: TRBJ2-3; V gene: TRBV29-1; CDR3 protein: CSVEAGVTDTQYF
J gene: TRBJ2-1; V gene: TRBV9; CDR3 protein: CASSVDGRGGYNEQFF
J gene: TRBJ2-1; V gene: TRBV6-1; CDR3 protein: CASSEFRGPQFDRHEQFF
J gene: TRBJ1-1; V gene: TRBV13; CDR3 protein: CASSSGGLAFF
J gene: TRBJ2-5; V gene: TRBV12-3/TRBV12-4; CDR3 protein: CASSLIMETQYF
J gene: TRBJ1-5; V gene: TRBV2; CDR3 protein: CASRKQGISNQPQHF
J gene: TRBJ2-3; V gene: TRBV12-3/TRBV12-4; CDR3 protein: CASSLTDTQYF
J gene: TRBJ2-3; V gene: TRBV7-2; CDR3 protein: CASSISGGGQYF
J gene: TRBJ1-5; V gene: TRBV3-1/TRBV3-2; CDR3 protein: CASSQDLGQGAKPQHF
J gene: TRBJ2-2; V gene: TRBV18; CDR3 protein: CASSPPTRTGELFF
J gene: TRBJ1-6; V gene: TRBV28; CDR3 protein: CASTLTTGDSPLHF
J gene: TRBJ1-6; V gene: TRBV2; CDR3 protein: CASIKEADSPLHF
J gene: TRBJ2-2; V gene: TRBV7-6; CDR3 protein: CASSPYGELFF
J gene: TRBJ2-1; V gene: TRBV28; CDR3 protein: CASSLGGGAYNEQFF
J gene: TRBJ2-7; V gene: TRBV5-1; CDR3 protein: CASSLDRISTYEQYF
J gene: TRBJ1-2; V gene: TRBV10-3; CDR3 protein: CAITSGSNYGYTF
J gene: TRBJ2-5; V gene: TRBV10-3; CDR3 protein: CAIRTSGEETQYF
J gene: TRBJ1-1; V gene: TRBV19; CDR3 protein: CASSIGRTGDEKGGTEAFF
J gene: TRBJ2-7; V gene: TRBV6-4; CDR3 protein: CASSDSIRFMQGIREQYF
J gene: TRBJ2-5; V gene: TRBV21-1; CDR3 protein: CASSKQGGETQYF